The sequence of this TCR beta chain was determined in a study of blood T cell repertoires in COVID-19. About the study: Some COVID-19 samples were acute and others convalescent; all came from the United States, Italy and Spain. T cells, B-cell-depleted T cells, or PBMCs supplied cDNA or gDNA.

Original methodology: Estimation of nucleated cell counts was performed using reference gene primer amplification. Clones were sequenced by immunoSEQ multiplex PCR, and TCRdb holds only the in-frame ones, with some missing. V, J and clone size reflect that table, while D and trimming were determined from the DNA. Here the sample spans about 210,000 clones, approximately 80% being singletons. Germline lookup yields CDR1 MNHEY and CDR2 SMNVEV (reference sequence). The CDR3 sequence is 12 residues long. The V and J ends lost 6 bases and 10 bases respectively, with 14 bases between them. The source is a human donor in a cohort sampled during active COVID-19. This chain connects TRBV27 to TRBJ2-3; TRBD2 is a possible D gene (5 bases). The sample was peripheral blood. The CDR3 DNA reads as TGTGCCAGCAGACAACCCTCCGGGGCGCAGTATTTT. Translated: CASRQPSGAQYF.